The 10 T cell receptor beta chains below come from one sample, sequenced in a study of T cell repertoires in cytomegalovirus infection. These receptors have no known antigen. TCRdb recomputed calls from the reads with MiXCR, one row per CDR3 protein. The sample yields 450,000 to 600,000 distinct CDR3 sequences, under 55% seen once. The source was cultured PBMCs, collected from culture after CMV antigen stimulation. The receptors originated from a human donor in good health (CMV status not recorded). Some clones in this sample may be carry-over from other donors' samples.

This clonotype was counted only a few times. The chain has TRBV28 and TRBJ1-1; the match to TRBD1 covers 8 bases. The CDR3 consists of 13 residues. Unmatched junction bases numbered 2, after V lost 3 bases and J lost 5 bases. CDR1 and CDR2 from the germline V gene are MDHEN and SYDVKM. CDR3 in DNA: TGTGCCAGCAGTTTCCGACAGGGGACTGAAGCTTTCTTT. Its translation: CASSFRQGTEAFF.

The chain is built from TRBV7-3 and TRBJ2-1; D is perhaps TRBD2 (7 bases). Germline CDR1 reads SGHTA; CDR2 reads FQGTGA. With 5 bases removed from V and 7 bases from J, the gap between germline ends came to 18 bases. This CDR3 has 15 residues. This chain's CDR3 is CASSPRGGAHNEQFF. The CDR3, as DNA: TGTGCCAGCAGCCCACGTGGGGGGGCGCATAATGAGCAGTTCTTC. The variable domain in full, with the rest retrieved from reference TRBV7-3 and TRBJ2-1, is GAGVSQTPSNKVTEKGKYVELRCDPISGHTALYWYRQSLGQGPEFLIYFQGTGAADDSGLPNDRFFAVRPEGSVSTLKIQRTERGDSAVYLCASSPRGGAHNEQFFGPGTRLTVL.

The chain has TRBV7-2 and TRBJ2-3, with 11 bases identical to TRBD2. Germline V gene data show CDR1 as SGHTA and CDR2 as FQGNSA. V lost 2 bases and J lost 1; bases outside the gene matches: 2. The CDR3 runs 16 residues. The CDR3 loop reads CASSLTSGSGTDTQYF. In DNA, the CDR3 is TGTGCCAGCAGCTTAACTAGCGGGAGCGGCACAGATACGCAGTATTTT.

This clonotype was detected only a few times. The chain joins TRBV7-9 to TRBJ2-3; D perhaps matches TRBD2 (6 bases). CDR1 and CDR2 from the germline V gene are SEHNR and FQNEAQ (reference sequence). Trimming removed 3 bases at V and 1 base at J, with 17 bases between. CDR3 length equals 17 residues. This CDR3 reads CASSFNAGGPRTDTQYF. CDR3 bases: TGTGCCAGCAGCTTTAACGCCGGAGGGCCTCGCACAGATACGCAGTATTTT.

The chain employs TRBV7-2 and TRBJ2-1; no clear D gene. The V end lost 2 bases, the J end lost 9 bases, and 14 bases lay between the germline ends. The CDR3 has 14 residues. Germline CDR1 reads SGHTA; CDR2 reads FQGNSA. The CDR3 protein is CASSLFRLRPEQFF. CDR3 DNA sequence: TGTGCCAGCAGCTTATTTCGTCTGAGACCTGAGCAGTTCTTC.

This clonotype was seen a few times. This rearrangement joins TRBV7-8 to TRBJ2-5, with 7 bases aligning to TRBD1. The CDR3 has 14 residues. Germline V gene lookup returns CDR1 SGHVS and CDR2 FQNEAQ. J lost 5 bases, V lost 1 base, and 4 bases had no gene match. The CDR3: CASSLGTGLETQYF. CDR3 nucleotides: TGTGCCAGCAGCTTAGGGACAGGTCTGGAGACCCAGTACTTC.

The chain uses TRBV20-1 and TRBJ2-2, with 14 bases identical to TRBD2. The V and J ends lost 6 bases and 6 bases, in that order; junction bases with no gene match: 3. CDR1 DFQATT and CDR2 SNEGSKA come from the germline V gene (reference sequence). The CDR3 loop spans 14 amino acids. The CDR3 spells CSAGTSGGSGELFF. In nucleotides, the CDR3 is TGCAGTGCCGGGACTAGCGGGGGTTCCGGGGAGCTGTTTTTT.

This clonotype has a handful of counts. The DNA for the CDR3 is TGTGCCAGCAGTCCGGGACCGCTTCCCATGACAGATACGCAGTATTTT. This gives the protein CASSPGPLPMTDTQYF. The genes are TRBV25-1 and TRBJ2-3, with D perhaps given as TRBD1 or TRBD2 (5 bases each). Trimming shortened V by 5 bases and J by 3 bases, and 18 bases separated the two germline ends. CDR3 length: 16 residues. CDR1 and CDR2 (germline): MGHDK, SYGVNS.

The chain carries TRBV5-4 and TRBJ2-5; TRBD1 might be the D (6 bases). Germline CDR1 is SGHNT and CDR2 is YYREEE (reference sequence). This CDR3 contains 14 residues. The ends were cut back, 6 bases at V and 5 bases at J, with 17 bases in the middle. CDR3 nucleotide sequence: TGTGCCAGCACCGGTCCGGGACAATGGGAGACCCAGTACTTC. It is translated as CASTGPGQWETQYF.

This chain joins TRBV2 and TRBJ2-3; 8 bases fit TRBD2. The CDR3 runs to 14 residues. Per germline, CDR1 SNHLY and CDR2 FYNNEI. V lost 6 bases, J lost 2 bases, and 4 bases stayed unmatched. The CDR3 sequence: CASSPAGVTDTQYF. As DNA, the CDR3 is TGTGCCAGCAGCCCAGCGGGGGTCACAGATACGCAGTATTTT.